This T cell receptor (beta chain) is from a study of control samples from healthy donors and cancer patients. Generated by immunoSEQ multiplex PCR, the TCRdb table keeps only in-frame clones and is missing some. This table holds around 160,000 clones, over 85% found once. V trimming: 5 bases; J trimming: 3 bases; junction bases outside the gene matches: 10. Looked up from germline, CDR1 is SGHTA and CDR2 is FQGTGA. This CDR3 has 17 residues. The specimen sequenced was blood. The TCR comes from a man aged 18 to 29 in good health. This chain uses TRBV7-3 with TRBJ2-3, with 11 bases lining up with TRBD2. CDR3 in amino acids: CASSLPLAGDLTDTQYF. In DNA, the CDR3 is TGTGCCAGCAGCCTCCCACTAGCGGGAGATTTGACAGATACGCAGTATTTT.